Below are 27 T cell receptor beta chains sequenced from a single sample in a study of identical twins (dated by TCRdb to the mid-2010s). Libraries came from 5' RACE. Sequencing was carried out with an Illumina HiSeq 2000. In TCRdb, the public reads were trimmed at Q25 with fastp and aligned with MiXCR, with productive beta chains retained. Here each entry gathers all rows of one CDR3 protein and keeps the most common genes and DNA. This sample is represented by 500,000 or so distinct CDR3 sequences; less than 25% of them were singletons. The ten top clones hold approximately 0.95% of the sample. Separately, the same data were catalogued under a study of T cells expressing NK-cell markers.

Material for sequencing was CD4+ T cells sorted from blood. The receptors here all came from a woman under 30 in good health.

The chain has TRBV10-3 and TRBJ1-4; D gene unclear. The germline CDR1 and CDR2 sequences are ENHRY and SYGVKD. Trimming shortened V by 3 bases and J by 8 bases, and 13 bases separated the two germline ends. CDR3 size: 14 residues. This chain's CDR3 is CAISERGEGEKLFF. The CDR3 DNA sequence: TGTGCCATCAGTGAACGCGGGGAAGGCGAAAAACTGTTTTTT.

The sample holds many counts of this clonotype. The J gene is TRBJ1-6, the V gene TRBV12-3 or TRBV12-4; D unresolved. This CDR3 contains 14 residues. V lost 5 bases and J 10 bases, leaving 15 bases between the germline ends. CDR3: CASSRSGIQSPLHF. The CDR3 DNA is TGTGCCAGCAGTCGGTCGGGCATACAGTCACCCCTCCACTTT.

This clonotype was counted only a few times. This chain uses TRBV10-3 with TRBJ2-7; the match to TRBD1 covers 9 bases. The ends lost 0 bases at V and 6 bases at J; junction bases unmatched: 9. The CDR3 is made up of 16 amino acids. Per the germline V gene, CDR1 is ENHRY and CDR2 is SYGVKD. The CDR3 protein is CAISESGTGKLSEQYF. CDR3 in DNA: TGTGCCATCAGTGAGTCGGGGACAGGGAAGCTCTCCGAGCAGTACTTC.

The V call is TRBV11-2, the J call TRBJ2-5; weak D call: TRBD1 (5 bases). The V gene lost 5 bases and the J gene lost 4 bases, with 11 bases spanning the gap. CDR3 length equals 13 residues. Per germline, CDR1 SGHAT and CDR2 FQNNGV. The CDR3 spells CASSTQERETQYF. For the CDR3, the DNA is TGTGCCAGCAGCACACAGGAGCGAGAGACCCAGTACTTC.

This clonotype came up once. The rearrangement links TRBV7-9 to TRBJ2-1; 10 bases line up with TRBD2. The J segment lost 6 bases and the V segment lost 0 bases, leaving 5 bases of the junction unmatched. The CDR3 is 16 residues long. Germline V gene lookup returns CDR1 SEHNR and CDR2 FQNEAQ (reference sequence). The CDR3 reads CASSLAQGTSANEQFF. The CDR3 DNA reads as TGTGCCAGCAGCTTAGCCCAGGGGACTAGCGCCAATGAGCAGTTCTTC.

The gene calls are TRBV7-9 and TRBJ1-1, with TRBD1 identical over 9 bases. Germline CDR1 and CDR2: SEHNR and FQNEAQ (reference sequence). The CDR3 is 15 amino acids. Trimming took 5 bases from V and 1 from J; bases not matched to a gene: 5. CDR3 amino acids: CASSPPTGGNTEAFF. CDR3 DNA: TGTGCCAGCAGCCCCCCGACAGGGGGGAACACTGAAGCTTTCTTT.

This clonotype was picked up many times. The chain uses TRBV7-9 and TRBJ1-2; TRBD1 aligns across 7 bases. The CDR3 spans 14 residues. Trimming cost V 6 bases and J 6 bases; bases outside gene matches: 10. The germline V gene has CDR1 SEHNR and CDR2 FQNEAQ (reference sequence). The CDR3 sequence is CASRPPGQVNGYTF. The DNA of the CDR3 is TGTGCCAGCAGACCTCCTGGACAGGTTAATGGCTACACCTTC.

In DNA form, the CDR3 reads TGCAGTTCCATCCCTGGGGCGGGATCCACAGATACGCAGTATTTT. Its translation is CSSIPGAGSTDTQYF. This chain connects TRBV20-1 to TRBJ2-3; D is possibly TRBD2 (6 bases). The V gene lost 8 bases and the J gene lost 2 bases, with 20 bases spanning the gap. The CDR3 is 15 residues long. CDR1 DFQATT and CDR2 SNEGSKA come from the germline V gene (reference sequence).

This clonotype was found a few times. The chain is built from TRBV19 and TRBJ2-6; D is unresolved. CDR3 length equals 17 residues. V lost 5 bases and J 1 base, leaving 15 bases between the germline ends. CDR1 LNHDA and CDR2 SQIVND come from the germline V gene (reference sequence). The DNA of the CDR3 is TGTGCCAGTAGTCCGCTAAAAATCTCGTCTGGGGCCAACGTCCTGACTTTC. As protein: CASSPLKISSGANVLTF.

This clonotype was detected only a few times. The rearrangement uses TRBV5-6 and TRBJ1-5; D is ambiguous. Germline CDR1 SGHDT, CDR2 YYEEEE. The V end lost 4 bases, the J end lost 0 bases, and 11 bases lay between the germline ends. This CDR3 contains 15 residues. The CDR3 loop reads CASSITPYSNQPQHF. CDR3 DNA sequence: TGTGCCAGCAGCATCACACCGTATAGCAATCAGCCCCAGCATTTT.

A few counts support this clonotype. The CDR3 loop reads CAISGGQAEQYF. In nucleotides, the CDR3 is TGTGCCATCAGTGGGGGACAGGCTGAGCAGTACTTC. The chain joins TRBV10-3 to TRBJ2-7; TRBD1 matches at 8 bases. The junction had 3 bases not matched to a gene; V was cut back by 4 bases and J by 7 bases. Looked up from germline, CDR1 is ENHRY and CDR2 is SYGVKD. CDR3 size: 12 residues.

This clonotype was recorded a few times. This chain connects TRBV5-8 to TRBJ1-1, with unresolved D. The V gene's germline CDR1 is SGHTS and CDR2 YDEGEE. The CDR3 covers 12 residues. V was clipped by 2 bases and J by 4 bases, with 6 bases between them. The CDR3 protein is CASSFRSTEAFF. DNA of the CDR3: TGTGCCAGCAGCTTTAGGTCCACTGAAGCTTTCTTT.

A few counts support this clonotype. The chain employs TRBV10-1 and TRBJ2-5, with TRBD2 matching 12 bases. J was trimmed by 2 bases and V by 1 base; bases with no gene match: 2. The CDR3 consists of 16 residues. Germline assignment: CDR1 WNHNN and CDR2 SYGVQD (reference sequence). CDR3 nucleotide sequence: TGCGCCAGCAGTGAGTTCGGGACTAGCGGGCAAGAGACCCAGTACTTC. Protein product: CASSEFGTSGQETQYF.

This clonotype showed up just a few times. The chain couples TRBV10-2 to TRBJ2-7; 8 bases align to TRBD2. Trimming took 5 bases from V and 2 from J; bases not matched to a gene: 8. The germline gives CDR1 WSHSY, CDR2 SAAADI. The CDR3 runs 15 residues. CDR3: CASSWRLANTYEQYF. The CDR3 coding sequence is TGCGCCAGCAGTTGGCGACTAGCGAATACCTACGAGCAGTACTTC.

The chain employs TRBV7-9 and TRBJ1-1; tentative D call: TRBD1 (6 bases). Trimming shortened V by 5 bases and J by 11 bases, and 15 bases separated the two germline ends. This CDR3 spans 12 amino acids. CDR1 is SEHNR and CDR2 is FQNEAQ in the germline V gene (reference sequence). The CDR3 DNA sequence: TGTGCCAGCAGCGCGGGGGCGGTCTCGGCTTTCTTT. As protein: CASSAGAVSAFF. The full variable domain, rest sourced from reference TRBV7-9 and TRBJ1-1, is DTGVSQNPRHKITKRGQNVTFRCDPISEHNRLYWYRQTLGQGPEFLTYFQNEAQLEKSRLLSDRFSAERPKGSFSTLEIQRTEQGDSAMYLCASSAGAVSAFFGQGTRLTVV.

This clonotype was found once. This chain links TRBV6-5 with TRBJ2-5; maybe TRBD2 (6 bases). The V gene lost 11 bases and the J gene lost 5 bases, with 15 bases spanning the gap. Germline CDR1 is MNHEY and CDR2 is SVGAGI. This CDR3 has 12 amino acids. The CDR3 loop is CAVSGFGETQYF. In DNA form, the CDR3 reads TGTGCCGTTAGCGGTTTTGGGGAGACCCAGTACTTC.

V and J are TRBV5-1 and TRBJ1-1; 9 positions match TRBD1. V lost 4 bases and J lost 4; bases outside the gene matches: 5. CDR3 length equals 14 residues. The germline CDR1 and CDR2 sequences are SGHRS and YFSETQ. The CDR3 DNA reads as TGCGCCAGCAGCACCCAGACAGGGGGCACTGAAGCTTTCTTT. This sequence encodes CASSTQTGGTEAFF.

This clonotype showed up just a few times. This sequence joins TRBV18 and TRBJ2-4; 7 nucleotides agree with TRBD1. CDR3 size: 14 residues. V lost 5 bases to trimming and J lost 6 bases; unmatched junction nucleotides: 7. CDR1 is KGHSH, CDR2 LQKENI, per germline. The CDR3: CASSARDSTNIQYF. In DNA, the CDR3 is TGTGCCAGCTCAGCCCGGGACAGCACAAACATTCAGTACTTC.

The V gene is TRBV7-9, the J gene TRBJ2-5; D call uncertain. The CDR3 contains 12 residues. The germline CDR1 and CDR2 sequences are SEHNR and FQNEAQ (reference sequence). Trimming took 3 bases from V and 3 from J, leaving 5 bases between them. The DNA of the CDR3 is TGTGCCAGCAGCTTTACCGAAGAGACCCAGTACTTC. Translating it yields CASSFTEETQYF.

The chain couples TRBV15 to TRBJ1-2; no definite D call. The germline CDR1 and CDR2 sequences are LNHNV and YYDKDF (reference sequence). V was shortened by 1 base and J by 6 bases, with 12 bases between the two germline ends. The CDR3 loop spans 14 amino acids. This CDR3 is CATSRGPGLDGYTF. The CDR3, as DNA: TGTGCCACCAGCAGAGGCCCGGGTCTGGATGGCTACACCTTC.

Of note for this clonotype: One junction end disagrees with the germline gene, perhaps due to a read error. The chain has TRBV7-7 and TRBJ2-5; no firm D call. The CDR3 sequence is 13 residues long. CDR1 is SSHAT and CDR2 is FNYEAQ in the germline V gene (reference sequence). This CDR3 is CASSPSAQETQYF. In nucleotides, the CDR3 is TGTGCTAGCAGCCCGTCGGCCCAAGAGACCCAGTACTTC. The whole variable domain, remainder taken from reference TRBV7-7 and TRBJ2-5, is GAGVSQSPRYKVTKRGQDVTLRCDPISSHATLYWYQQALGQGPEFLTYFNYEAQPDKSGLPSDRFSAERPEGSISTLTIQRTEQRDSAMYRCASSPSAQETQYFGPGTRLLVL.

This clonotype has a handful of counts. The chain couples TRBV20-1 to TRBJ2-4, with D uncertain. Trimming shortened V by 4 bases and J by 1 base, and 5 bases separated the two germline ends. The CDR3 contains 12 residues. In germline, CDR1 is DFQATT, CDR2 SNEGSKA (reference sequence). The CDR3 reads CSAISAKNIQYF. As DNA, the CDR3 is TGCAGTGCTATTAGCGCCAAAAACATTCAGTACTTC.

This clonotype came up a few times. CDR3 DNA sequence: TGTGCCAGCAGCTTCTCCAGGGGAGCTGAAGCTTTCTTT. Translating it yields CASSFSRGAEAFF. This chain uses TRBV5-6 with TRBJ1-1, with D tentatively TRBD1 (6 bases). Germline lookup yields CDR1 SGHDT and CDR2 YYEEEE. CDR3 length: 13 amino acids. V was trimmed by 2 bases and J by 6 bases, leaving 11 bases between them.

Ten or more counts support this clonotype. The genes are TRBV12-3 or TRBV12-4 and TRBJ2-7, with D possibly called TRBD1 or TRBD2 (5 bases each). V lost 2 bases, J lost 7 bases, and 6 bases lay in between. The CDR3 is 11 amino acids. DNA for the CDR3: TGTGCCAGCAGTTTATGGGGGGAGCAGTACTTC. It specifies CASSLWGEQYF.

There are a few counts of this clonotype. The J gene is TRBJ1-1, the V gene TRBV7-8; the D gene is possibly TRBD1 (6 bases). CDR3 size: 13 residues. The V gene lost 5 bases and the J gene lost 4 bases, with 11 bases spanning the gap. CDR1 and CDR2 (germline): SGHVS, FQNEAQ. CDR3 sequence (DNA): TGTGCCAGCAGCGGAGGGGGTACCACTGAAGCTTTCTTT. It encodes CASSGGGTTEAFF. The entire variable domain, with the rest obtained from reference TRBV7-8 and TRBJ1-1, is as follows: GAGVSQSPRYKVAKRGQDVALRCDPISGHVSLFWYQQALGQGPEFLTYFQNEAQLDKSGLPSDRFFAERPEGSVSTLKIQRTQQEDSAVYLCASSGGGTTEAFFGQGTRLTVV.

The chain employs TRBV7-6 and TRBJ2-7; D ambiguous. This CDR3 contains 14 residues. Germline-derived CDR1 and CDR2 are SGHVS and FNYEAQ. V lost 1 base, J lost 2 bases, and 9 bases lay in between. In DNA, the CDR3 is TGTGCCAGCAGCTTAGATACTTACACCTACGAGCAGTACTTC. This translates into CASSLDTYTYEQYF.

This clonotype was seen a handful of times. V and J are TRBV20-1 and TRBJ2-1; 8 nucleotides line up with TRBD2. Germline V gene lookup returns CDR1 DFQATT and CDR2 SNEGSKA (reference sequence). The CDR3 length is 13 residues. The V segment lost 6 bases and the J segment 6 bases; nucleotides outside the gene matches: 7. The DNA of the CDR3 is TGCAGTGCGAAACTAGCGGAGAGCAATGAGCAGTTCTTC. It specifies CSAKLAESNEQFF.